The rows below give T cell receptor beta chains drawn from one sample of a study of cytomegalovirus exposure and HLA in healthy donors. The data were produced by immunoSEQ multiplex PCR, yet TCRdb's version contains in-frame clones alone and is incomplete. The profile shows about 150,000 clones, roughly 74% of them singletons. The sequenced sample consisted of PBMCs. Receptor source: a man between 18 and 29 years old in good health and CMV-seronegative. Both conserved end residues are part of each CDR3. A D gene is named only where the DNA matches it firmly. A clone size is listed for some rows: how often the clone was seen (once, few, many), or a class if it is expanded.

j_call d_call v_call clone_size cdr3_aa cdr3_nt
TRBJ1-2 . TRBV10-3 . CAISEALNYGYTF TGTGCCATCAGTGAGGCCCTAAACTATGGCTACACCTTC
TRBJ2-2 TRBD2 TRBV28 . CASSTGGAFGELFF TGTGCCAGCAGTACCGGGGGGGCTTTTGGGGAGCTGTTTTTT
TRBJ1-5 . TRBV29-1 . CSASMGAQGNQPQHF TGCAGCGCAAGTATGGGGGCGCAAGGCAATCAGCCCCAGCATTTT
TRBJ2-5 . TRBV19 few CASSTGQGGTQYF TGTGCCAGTAGTACGGGACAAGGCGGAACCCAGTACTTC
TRBJ1-1 . TRBV10-3 . CAISLPGGSAEAFF TGTGCCATCAGTTTGCCCGGGGGAAGTGCTGAAGCTTTCTTT
TRBJ1-4 . TRBV7-8 . CASSFRATNEKLFF TGTGCCAGCAGCTTCCGGGCAACTAATGAAAAACTGTTTTTT
TRBJ1-5 . TRBV5-6 once CASSLGVTGEYSNQPQHF TGTGCCAGCAGCCTCGGAGTGACAGGAGAGTATAGCAATCAGCCCCAGCATTTT
TRBJ2-3 TRBD2 TRBV27 . CASSTFLAGGLYALEDTQYF TGTGCCAGCAGTACCTTCCTAGCGGGGGGGCTATATGCTTTGGAAGATACGCAGTATTTT
TRBJ1-2 TRBD1 TRBV5-4 . CASSPGGYGYTF TGTGCCAGCAGCCCAGGGGGCTATGGCTACACCTTC
TRBJ2-2 TRBD1 TRBV11-3 . CASKGPTGGNTGELFF TGTGCCAGCAAGGGGCCGACAGGGGGGAACACCGGGGAGCTGTTTTTT
TRBJ1-1 . TRBV7-9 . CASSFAQVEVYTEAFF TGTGCCAGCAGCTTCGCACAGGTTGAGGTCTACACTGAAGCTTTCTTT
TRBJ2-1 TRBD2 TRBV6-5 . CASRTTSGGYNEQFF TGTGCCAGCAGGACCACTAGCGGGGGCTACAATGAGCAGTTCTTC
TRBJ1-2 . TRBV6-5 . CASSYGGEVRSYTF TGTGCCAGCAGTTACGGGGGCGAGGTCCGTAGCTACACCTTC
TRBJ1-3 . TRBV7-9 . CASSYWTRGNTIYF TGTGCCAGCAGCTACTGGACACGAGGAAACACCATATATTTT
TRBJ2-2 . TRBV5-1 . CASSGLTSSANTGELFF TGCGCCAGCAGCGGTTTAACGAGTTCCGCGAACACCGGGGAGCTGTTTTTT
TRBJ2-2 . TRBV7-3 few CASSLTDRNTGELFF TGTGCCAGCAGCTTAACGGACAGGAACACCGGGGAGCTGTTTTTT
TRBJ1-1 TRBD1 TRBV28 . CASSERQGTAEAFF TGTGCCAGCAGTGAGAGACAGGGGACTGCAGAAGCTTTCTTT
TRBJ1-2 . TRBV4-1 . CASSQVLGAPTMDYGYTF TGCGCCAGCAGCCAAGTTCTGGGGGCACCGACTATGGACTATGGCTACACCTTC
TRBJ2-3 TRBD1 TRBV5-1 . CASSLGGYTDTQYF TGCGCCAGCAGCTTAGGGGGCTACACAGATACGCAGTATTTT
TRBJ2-2 . TRBV11-2 few CASSLGLPTGELFF TGTGCCAGCAGCTTGGGACTCCCTACCGGGGAGCTGTTTTTT
TRBJ1-2 . TRBV28 . CASSLEGRYGYTF TGTGCCAGCAGCCTGGAGGGGAGATATGGCTACACCTTC
TRBJ2-3 . TRBV11-2 . CASSLDRGGTDTQYF TGTGCCAGCAGCTTAGATCGCGGGGGCACAGATACGCAGTATTTT
TRBJ2-1 TRBD2 TRBV10-3 . CAISESAPAGGRNEQFF TGTGCCATCAGTGAGTCGGCCCCAGCGGGGGGGCGTAATGAGCAGTTCTTC
TRBJ1-1 . TRBV20-1 . CSVLLNTEAFF TGCAGTGTTCTCTTGAACACTGAAGCTTTCTTT
TRBJ1-1 . TRBV29-1 . CSATVVNTEAFF TGCAGCGCCACGGTGGTGAACACTGAAGCTTTCTTT
TRBJ1-5 . TRBV7-2 . CASSLASQLNQPQHF TGTGCCAGCAGCTTAGCGTCACAGCTCAATCAGCCCCAGCATTTT
TRBJ1-1 TRBD1 TRBV7-8 . CASSLVTGAEAFF TGTGCCAGCAGCTTAGTTACAGGGGCTGAAGCTTTCTTT
TRBJ2-7 . TRBV4-1 . CASSPKPGYEQYF TGCGCCAGCAGCCCAAAGCCAGGCTACGAGCAGTACTTC
TRBJ1-3 . TRBV6-5 . CASSYEGTNTIYF TGTGCCAGCAGTTACGAGGGAACGAACACCATATATTTT
TRBJ1-1 . TRBV6-1 . CASSGDGGLNTEAFF TGTGCCAGCAGTGGGGACGGGGGATTGAACACTGAAGCTTTCTTT
TRBJ2-1 . TRBV7-3 . CASSQGRGARRLGEQFF TGTGCCAGCAGCCAAGGCAGGGGGGCCAGGCGGCTAGGAGAGCAGTTCTTC
TRBJ1-4 . TRBV6-5 once CASSYGVTLGEKLFF TGTGCCAGCAGTTACGGAGTCACACTTGGTGAAAAACTGTTTTTT
TRBJ1-6 TRBD1 TRBV6-1 once CATTPGGHYNSPLHF TGTGCCACCACCCCAGGGGGGCACTATAATTCACCCCTCCACTTT
TRBJ1-4 TRBD1 TRBV5-4 . CASSIQGANEKLFF TGTGCCAGCAGCATACAGGGGGCTAATGAAAAACTGTTTTTT
TRBJ2-6 TRBD2 TRBV19 . CASTSGAGANVLTF TGTGCCAGTACTAGCGGGGCTGGGGCCAACGTCCTGACTTTC
TRBJ2-3 . TRBV7-8 once CASTFTDTQYF TGTGCCAGCACTTTCACAGATACGCAGTATTTT
TRBJ1-2 . TRBV19 once CASSIHGGDYGYTF TGTGCCAGTAGTATACATGGGGGCGACTATGGCTACACCTTC
TRBJ1-2 . TRBV7-8 . CASSLDSGSYGYTF TGTGCCAGCAGCTTAGATTCAGGTAGCTATGGCTACACCTTC
TRBJ2-2 TRBD2 TRBV11-2 . CASSLRTSGGWTGELFF TGTGCCAGCAGCTTAAGAACTAGCGGGGGATGGACCGGGGAGCTGTTTTTT
TRBJ1-2 . TRBV29-1 . CSGRSGDYGYTF TGCAGCGGCCGCTCAGGGGACTATGGCTACACCTTC
TRBJ2-5 TRBD1 TRBV6-5 . CASSQTRGQETQYF TGTGCCAGCAGTCAAACCAGGGGGCAAGAGACCCAGTACTTC
TRBJ2-1 . TRBV7-9 . CASSLTPGHRQHLFF TGTGCCAGCAGCTTGACACCGGGACACCGACAACATTTGTTCTTC
TRBJ2-3 TRBD2 TRBV29-1 . CSVRLGLAATDTQYF TGCAGCGTCCGACTGGGACTAGCGGCGACAGATACGCAGTATTTT
TRBJ2-3 . TRBV28 . CASRTGTTSTDTQYF TGTGCCAGCAGAACCGGGACAACTAGCACAGATACGCAGTATTTT
TRBJ1-4 . TRBV7-8 . CASSPRAVGEKLFF TGTGCCAGCAGCCCCAGGGCAGTCGGTGAAAAACTGTTTTTT
TRBJ2-7 TRBD1 TRBV13 . CASSLGDRESGEQYF TGTGCCAGCAGCTTAGGGGACAGGGAAAGCGGCGAGCAGTACTTC
TRBJ1-3 TRBD1 TRBV10-3 few CAISDPGTGVSGNTIYF TGTGCCATCAGTGACCCCGGGACAGGGGTTTCTGGAAACACCATATATTTT
TRBJ2-5 . TRBV4-1 few CASSPHTRTQYF TGCGCCAGCAGCCCTCATACTAGGACCCAGTACTTC
TRBJ2-6 . TRBV2 once CASIGQFRANVLTF TGTGCCAGCATTGGACAGTTTAGGGCCAACGTCCTGACTTTC
TRBJ2-5 TRBD1 TRBV7-9 . CASSLNGQASETQYF TGTGCCAGCAGCTTAAATGGACAGGCGTCAGAGACCCAGTACTTC
TRBJ1-1 . TRBV7-9 . CASSSASVNTEAFF TGTGCCAGCAGCTCAGCATCGGTGAACACTGAAGCTTTCTTT
TRBJ1-5 TRBD1 TRBV2 . CASGTGGVWQPQHF TGTGCCAGCGGGACAGGGGGCGTCTGGCAGCCCCAGCACTTT
TRBJ2-1 TRBD1 TRBV19 . CASRPGTGVYNEQFF TGTGCCAGTAGACCGGGGACAGGGGTGTACAATGAGCAGTTCTTC
TRBJ1-6 . TRBV6-1 . CASSRENSPLHF TGTGCCAGCAGCCGAGAGAATTCACCCCTCCACTTT